The source of this TCR beta chain is a study of cytomegalovirus exposure and HLA in healthy donors (dated by TCRdb to about 2017). About the investigation overall: A later analysis indicated that the 110 or so validation repertoires were generated on the platform also employed for the approximately 700 repertoires of the first cohort. The study aimed to test whether signatures of past pathogen exposure could be identified by cataloging public T cell receptors. Besides the first cohort of 666 subjects, a separate validation cohort made up of 120 different subjects was used. To predict cytomegalovirus infection status, the study brought together high-throughput TCR immunosequencing, statistical association of individual TCRs with disease status, and machine learning. Study-wide conclusions, independent of this receptor: It was suggested by the authors that the approach could potentially be generalized to other disease states and immunological phenotypes. In both the original and validation cohorts, the classifier was reported to diagnose cytomegalovirus status with high specificity and sensitivity. A later analysis had no HLA typing for the validation cohort, so co-occurrence there was scored across all 110 or so repertoires. Of the cluster scores, approximately 95% were above 0 in a later analysis, which found that TCRs clustered in the first cohort also tended to co-occur in the 120 validation repertoires. In vitro tests confirmed that a few of the cytomegalovirus-associated TCR beta chains recognize cytomegalovirus antigens. Most TCR sequences were seen in very few donors, while some public TCRs were found in many individuals. In the study, 164 TCR beta chains were listed as associated with cytomegalovirus.

Comments on this clone: Its specific antigen is unknown. It has no much larger one-base neighbor in the sample; base qualities were not kept.

A distance of 10 bases separates the germline ends of V and J, which lose 3 bases and 1 base respectively. Looking up the germline V gene (reference sequence) yields CDR1 MNHEY and CDR2 SMNVEV. The CDR3 numbers 15 residues from cysteine through phenylalanine. Only the CDR3 part of the read is kept: 45 bases, read in frame from the first base. Donors formed part of the validation cohort, which comprised approximately 130 subjects and was distinct from the first cohort of under 850 subjects. The library was produced with the immunoSEQ multiplex PCR assay. From the authors' description of their analysis: A statistical classification framework was built for diagnosing cytomegalovirus status from the catalog of TCR beta chain sequences. As stored in TCRdb, this immuneACCESS dataset retains in-frame rearrangements with V and J assigned. A fraction of the clones does not appear; measured against another copy, unresolved V genes explain less than half of the discrepancy, and the remainder lacks a known reason. V, J and clone size reflect that table, while D and trimming were determined from the DNA. The sample yields 200,000 or so clones; 75% to 85% were counted once. The top ten clones comprise roughly 12% of the sample.

The TCR sequence derives from a woman between 25 and 40 years old in good health and CMV-seropositive. The specimen was PBMCs. The sequence links TRBV27 to TRBJ2-1; matching of 5 bases hints at TRBD2 as the D gene. The DNA is as follows: TGTGCCAGCAGTTTGGTCGGGAATTCCTACAATGAGCAGTTCTTC. Translation gives CASSLVGNSYNEQFF.